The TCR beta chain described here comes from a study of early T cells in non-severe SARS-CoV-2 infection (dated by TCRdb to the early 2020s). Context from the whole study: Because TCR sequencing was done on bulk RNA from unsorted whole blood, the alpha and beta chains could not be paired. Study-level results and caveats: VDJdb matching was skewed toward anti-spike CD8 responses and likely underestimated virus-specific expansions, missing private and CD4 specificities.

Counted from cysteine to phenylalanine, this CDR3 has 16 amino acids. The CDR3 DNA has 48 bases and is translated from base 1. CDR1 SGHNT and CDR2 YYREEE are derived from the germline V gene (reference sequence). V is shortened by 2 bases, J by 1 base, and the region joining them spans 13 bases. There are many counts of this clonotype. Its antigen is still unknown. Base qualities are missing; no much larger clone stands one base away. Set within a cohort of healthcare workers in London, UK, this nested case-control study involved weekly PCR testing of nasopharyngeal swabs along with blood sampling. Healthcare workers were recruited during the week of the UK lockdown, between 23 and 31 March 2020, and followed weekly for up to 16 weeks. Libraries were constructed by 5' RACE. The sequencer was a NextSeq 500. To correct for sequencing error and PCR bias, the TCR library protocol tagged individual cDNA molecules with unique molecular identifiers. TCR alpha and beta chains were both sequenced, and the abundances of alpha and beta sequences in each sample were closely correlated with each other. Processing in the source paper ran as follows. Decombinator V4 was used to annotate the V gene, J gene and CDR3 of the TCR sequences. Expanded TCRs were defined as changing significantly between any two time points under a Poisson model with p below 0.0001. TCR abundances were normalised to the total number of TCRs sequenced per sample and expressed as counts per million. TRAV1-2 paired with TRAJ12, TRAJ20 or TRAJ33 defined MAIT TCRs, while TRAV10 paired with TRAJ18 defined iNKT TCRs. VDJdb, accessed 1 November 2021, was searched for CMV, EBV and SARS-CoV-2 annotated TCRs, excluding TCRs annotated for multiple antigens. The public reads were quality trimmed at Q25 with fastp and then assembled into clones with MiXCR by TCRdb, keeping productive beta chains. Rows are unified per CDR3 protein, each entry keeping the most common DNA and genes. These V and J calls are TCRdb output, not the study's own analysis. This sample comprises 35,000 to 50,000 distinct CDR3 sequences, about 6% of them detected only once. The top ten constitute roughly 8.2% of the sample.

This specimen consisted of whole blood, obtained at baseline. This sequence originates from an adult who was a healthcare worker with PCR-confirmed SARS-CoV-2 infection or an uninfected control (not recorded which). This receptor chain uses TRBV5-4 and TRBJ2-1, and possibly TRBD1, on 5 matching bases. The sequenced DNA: TGTGCCAGCAGCTTCGGGCTAGGGGTATCCTACAATGAGCAGTTCTTC. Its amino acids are CASSFGLGVSYNEQFF.